This record concerns one T cell receptor (beta chain) sequence. This clonotype was seen a few times. Its antigen target is currently unknown. Per-base quality was not reported, and no clone a single base away is much larger than it. Stable Graves' hyperthyroidism was defined as the absence of progression to ophthalmopathy over 18 months of follow-up. Hyperthyroidism patients were newly diagnosed, with disease duration under 2 months, and aged 18 to 65 years. The study excluded patients with uncontrolled infections, other autoimmune diseases, pregnancy or lactation. Diagnoses were established on the basis of clinical symptoms, serum thyroxine and TRAb, thyroid ultrasound, and orbital computed tomography. PBMCs were isolated from about 10 ml of fresh peripheral blood by Ficoll-Paque density gradient centrifugation. Trizol reagent was used to extract total RNA, and RNA quality was then checked on an Agilent 2100 Bioanalyzer.

The TCR beta CDR3 regions were amplified from RNA transcripts. A first-round RT-PCR of the TCR CDR3 used the HTBI primer set with the Qiagen OneStep RT-PCR kit. Libraries were constructed in a second round of multiplex PCR, after which size selection and purification were performed. Paired-end sequencing of the libraries was performed with 100 bp reads on an Illumina HiSeq2000. As for the original processing: SOAPnuke was used to process the raw data, removing reads that contained adapters or uncalled bases, had a mean Phred below 15, or lacked an exact match to the constant primer or identifier. COPE v1.2.5 was used to merge the high-quality paired reads, and each unique nucleotide sequence was defined as a clonotype. Clonotypes were aligned to IMGT TRBV, TRBD and TRBJ reference segments using MiTCR v1.1. Only V-J combinations with frequency above 0.0001, covering 99% to 99.2% of repertoires, were analysed. The TCS score was defined as F50 (clonal expansion) divided by E x V (chaos), with BLOSUM62-based TCRdist calculated between CDR3 peptides within each V-J. Welch's t-statistics and random forest reduced fewer than 550 V-J features to some 14, which were used in a naive Bayes classifier (R e1071). TCRdb handled the public reads itself, with Q25 trimming in fastp and clone calling in MiXCR, and kept productive beta chains. CDR3 protein sequences are deduplicated, and each keeps its most common genes and DNA. TCRdb, not the authors, supplied the V and J calls. The table for this sample lists around 520,000 distinct CDR3 sequences; about 14% of them were counted only once. Of the sample, around 14% falls within the top ten clones.

The entry originates in a study of T cells in Graves' hyperthyroidism and ophthalmopathy (dated by TCRdb to about 2019). Broadly, across the study: Peripheral blood was sampled at the time of initial diagnosis, prior to any treatment. To identify distinguishing TCR V-J signatures, a discovery cohort of about a hundred patients was used, comprising 40 to 45 with Graves' ophthalmopathy and under 60 with stable Graves' hyperthyroidism. An independent validation cohort of about 20 hyperthyroidism patients and more than 15 patients who later progressed to ophthalmopathy tested prospective prediction of ophthalmopathy. The 100 or so discovery patients were randomly divided into training and test sets at a 7:3 ratio. In six Graves' hyperthyroidism patients, the study also compared T-cell repertoires from thyroid tissue with T-cell repertoires from blood. Following sampling, methimazole starting at 30 mg daily was given to hyperthyroidism patients, and high-dose intravenous methylprednisolone was given to ophthalmopathy patients. The paper reports TCR Vbeta CDR3 sequencing of more than 120 peripheral blood samples: around 45 ophthalmopathy, roughly 80 hyperthyroidism and 17 progressor patients.

Overall results and qualifications from the work: Most expanded thyroid clonotypes (frequency above 0.001) were also found in blood, which suggests that blood repertoires may mirror thyroid immune responses. In validation, the model predicted progression to ophthalmopathy a median of about 5.9 months before onset, with about 64% sensitivity and 72.22% specificity. No statistical method was used to set the sample size in advance, and investigators knew the group allocation. A 13 V-J signature model separated ophthalmopathy from stable hyperthyroidism, with roughly 88% sensitivity and 81.08% specificity in cross-validation and 80%/75% in testing.

In the germline V gene, CDR1 corresponds to SQVTM and CDR2 to ANQGSEA. V and J are truncated by 3 bases and 7 bases respectively, leaving an intervening sequence of 13 bases. The CDR3 numbers 13 residues from cysteine through phenylalanine. Here the CDR3 DNA is all that survives: 39 bases in frame from base 1. The sequenced material came from blood. The sequence was obtained from a woman in her thirties or forties with Graves' hyperthyroidism. The chain is assembled from TRBV29-1 and TRBJ2-1; the D gene is possibly TRBD1, with 6 bases matching. DNA sequence: TGCAGCGTTGATAGGACAGTTGGGAATGAGCAGTTCTTC. It translates to CSVDRTVGNEQFF.